This is a list of T cell receptor beta chains from one sample in a study of blood T cells in healthy people across ages. From the 5' RACE reads, TCRdb called clonotypes with MiXCR, one entry per CDR3 protein. Of 710,000 or so distinct CDR3 sequences detected, roughly 20% appear once; the ten largest clones hold 22%. The material sequenced was blood. The receptors come from a man between 65 and 80 years old in good health. Each CDR3 is given with its conserved first and last residue. A D gene is named only where the DNA matches it firmly. The size field is filled for only some rows; it gives once, few, many or a size class.

V gene	J gene	CDR3 length	clone size	D gene	CDR3 DNA	CDR3 protein
TRBV2	TRBJ2-3	12	-	TRBD2	TGTGCTGGGGCTAGCGGGAGGGGTACGCAGTATTTT	CAGASGRGTQYF
TRBV11-1	TRBJ2-1	12	-	-	TGTGCCAGCAGCGGGGAGGACAATGAGCAGTTCTTC	CASSGEDNEQFF
TRBV5-1	TRBJ1-1	14	few	-	TGCGCCAGCAGCTTGGAGGAGGGGTACACTGAAGCTTTCTTT	CASSLEEGYTEAFF
TRBV29-1	TRBJ2-7	13	-	TRBD2	TGCAGCGGTGGACTAGCGGGGGGCCTCGAGCAGTACTTC	CSGGLAGGLEQYF
TRBV7-2	TRBJ1-2	15	-	-	TGTGCCAGCAGCTTAGCGCTGGGGGCCGGCTATGGCTACACCTTC	CASSLALGAGYGYTF
TRBV28	TRBJ2-7	14	-	TRBD1	TGTGCCAGTGCAGTCCGGGACAGCTCCTACGAGCAGTACTTC	CASAVRDSSYEQYF
TRBV6-4	TRBJ1-5	13	-	-	TGTGCCAGCAGTGCCACAGAAGATCAGCCCCAGCATTTT	CASSATEDQPQHF
TRBV11-2	TRBJ2-2	16	few	-	TGTGCCAGCAGCTCGGAAGGGGGTGCGAACACCGGGGAGCTGTTTTTT	CASSSEGGANTGELFF
TRBV20-1	TRBJ2-5	15	-	TRBD2	TGCAGTGCTCGATCCGGACTAGCGGGAGGGGAGACCCAGTACTTC	CSARSGLAGGETQYF
TRBV9	TRBJ2-3	17	few	TRBD2	TGTGCCAGCAGCGTACTAGCGGGAGACGTCGGCACAGATACGCAGTATTTT	CASSVLAGDVGTDTQYF
TRBV27	TRBJ1-5	13	-	-	TGTGCCAGCAGTTTTTCAGTGGATCAGCCCCAGCATTTT	CASSFSVDQPQHF
TRBV6-1	TRBJ1-6	13	-	-	TGTGCCAGCAGCGGGACATGGATTTCACCCCTCCACTTT	CASSGTWISPLHF
TRBV20-1	TRBJ2-1	13	-	-	TGCAGTGCCACTCTTCGCACTAGCAATGAGCAGTTCTTC	CSATLRTSNEQFF